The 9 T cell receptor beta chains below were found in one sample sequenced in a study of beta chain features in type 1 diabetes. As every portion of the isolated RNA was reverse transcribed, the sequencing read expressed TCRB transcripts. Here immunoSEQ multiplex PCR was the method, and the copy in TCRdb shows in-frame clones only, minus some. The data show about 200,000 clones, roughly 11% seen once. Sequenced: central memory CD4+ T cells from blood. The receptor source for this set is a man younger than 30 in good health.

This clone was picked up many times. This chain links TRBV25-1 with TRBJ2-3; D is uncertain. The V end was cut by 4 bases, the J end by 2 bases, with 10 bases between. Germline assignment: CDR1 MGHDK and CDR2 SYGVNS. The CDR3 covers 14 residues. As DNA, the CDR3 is TGTGCCAGCAGTGCAACCGAAGTCACAGATACGCAGTATTTT. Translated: CASSATEVTDTQYF.

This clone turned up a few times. CDR3 nucleotides: TGTGCCAGCAGGCGCCTGGCGGGACCGCAGGATACGCAGTATTTT. Translation gives CASRRLAGPQDTQYF. The chain couples TRBV2 to TRBJ2-3; weak D call: TRBD2 (6 bases). The CDR3 runs 15 residues. V was shortened by 6 bases and J by 6 bases, with 19 bases between the two germline ends. The germline CDR1 and CDR2 sequences are SNHLY and FYNNEI. Together with reference TRBV2 and TRBJ2-3, the CDR3 gives the full variable domain: EPEVTQTPSHQVTQMGQEVILRCVPISNHLYFYWYRQILGQKVEFLVSFYNNEISEKSEIFDDQFSVERPDGSNFTLKIRSTKLEDSAMYFCASRRLAGPQDTQYFGPGTRLTVL.

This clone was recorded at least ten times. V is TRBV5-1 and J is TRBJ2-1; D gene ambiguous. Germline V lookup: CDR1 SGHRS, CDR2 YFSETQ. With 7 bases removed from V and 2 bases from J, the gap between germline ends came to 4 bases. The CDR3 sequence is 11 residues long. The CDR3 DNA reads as TGCGCCAGCGCCGCCTACAATGAGCAGTTCTTC. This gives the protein CASAAYNEQFF.

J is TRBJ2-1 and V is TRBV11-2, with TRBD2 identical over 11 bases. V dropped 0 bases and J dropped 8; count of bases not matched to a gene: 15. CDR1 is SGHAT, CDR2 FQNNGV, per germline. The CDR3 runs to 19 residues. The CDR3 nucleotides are TGTGCCAGCAGCTTAGACCAAACCGGGCTAGCGGGAGGAAGGGATGAGCAGTTCTTC. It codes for CASSLDQTGLAGGRDEQFF.

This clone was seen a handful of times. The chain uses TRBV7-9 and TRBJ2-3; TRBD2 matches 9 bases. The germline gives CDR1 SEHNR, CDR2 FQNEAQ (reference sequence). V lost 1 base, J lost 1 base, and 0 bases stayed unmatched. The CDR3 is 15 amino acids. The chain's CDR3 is CASSLVAGGTDTQYF. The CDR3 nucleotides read TGTGCCAGCAGCTTAGTAGCGGGAGGCACAGATACGCAGTATTTT.

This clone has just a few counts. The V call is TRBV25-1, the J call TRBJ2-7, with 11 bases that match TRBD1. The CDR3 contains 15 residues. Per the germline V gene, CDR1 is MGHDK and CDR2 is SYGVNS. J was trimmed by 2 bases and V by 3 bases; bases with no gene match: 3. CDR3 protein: CASSDRDRGAYEQYF. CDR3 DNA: TGTGCCAGCAGTGATAGGGACAGGGGGGCCTACGAGCAGTACTTC.

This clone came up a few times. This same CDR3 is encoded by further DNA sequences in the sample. DNA of the CDR3: TGTGCCAGCAGTTTAAACCCAGGGTATGGCTACACCTTC. The encoded protein is CASSLNPGYGYTF. The rearrangement links TRBV27 to TRBJ1-2; maybe TRBD1 (5 bases). Germline loops: CDR1 MNHEY, CDR2 SMNVEV (reference sequence). V was trimmed by 2 bases and J by 5 bases, leaving 9 bases between them. The CDR3 is 13 residues long.

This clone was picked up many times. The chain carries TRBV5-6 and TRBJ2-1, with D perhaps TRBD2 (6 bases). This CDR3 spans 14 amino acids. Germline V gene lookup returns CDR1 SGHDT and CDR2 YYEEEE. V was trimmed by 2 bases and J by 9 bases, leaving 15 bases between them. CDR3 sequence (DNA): TGTGCCAGCAGCTTATCGGGAGAGGATGTTGAGCAGTTCTTC. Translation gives CASSLSGEDVEQFF.

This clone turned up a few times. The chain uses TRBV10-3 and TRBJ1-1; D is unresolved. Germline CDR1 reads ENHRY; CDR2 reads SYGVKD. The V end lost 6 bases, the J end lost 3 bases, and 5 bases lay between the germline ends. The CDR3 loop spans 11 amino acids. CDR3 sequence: CAISGDTEAFF. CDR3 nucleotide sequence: TGTGCCATCAGCGGAGACACTGAAGCTTTCTTT.